Below, one TCR beta chain is given with its context. This clonotype was recorded at least ten times. Its recognized antigen is unknown. Per-base quality was not reported, and no clone a single base away is much larger than it. Reading the label with the study, this specimen's treatment or condition is: live attenuated yellow fever vaccine strain. Two biological replicates of bulk PBMCs were collected at each blood-draw timepoint. A standard Ficoll-Paque protocol was used to isolate PBMCs from peripheral blood. RNA was extracted with TriZol from bulk PBMCs, CD4 and CD8 fractions, and dextramer-positive and dextramer-negative fractions. The CDR3 holds 15 amino acids from the cysteine to the phenylalanine. Only CDR3 DNA is held: 45 bases, read in frame from base 1. CDR1 and CDR2, looked up from the germline V gene, are SGDLS and YYNGEE. V gives up 0 bases and J gives up 4 bases, and the segment between their germline ends measures 11 bases.

The sample was run on an Illumina NovaSeq 6000. Synthesis of TCR cDNA relied on 5'RACE template switching, a step that introduced a universal primer site along with unique molecular identifiers. cDNA synthesis was primed from both the TCR alpha and TCR beta constant segments. Libraries were amplified in two PCR steps, with sample barcodes and sequencing adapters added in the second step. Sequencing of the libraries was done on either Illumina HiSeq 2500 (2x100 bp) or NovaSeq (2x150 bp). Concerning the study's data processing: Demultiplexing of reads and collapsing into UMI consensus sequences were performed with MIGEC, and V(D)J alignment was carried out with MiXCR. Vaccine-responding clonotypes were identified with edgeR using replicate PBMC samples, with FDR below 0.01 and a log2 fold change above 5 up to day 15 being required. CD4 or CD8 identity was assigned to each bulk clonotype according to whether the clonotype was present at higher abundance in the sequenced CD4 repertoire or the sequenced CD8 repertoire. Through fastp at Q25 and MiXCR, TCRdb rebuilt clones from the public reads, retaining in-frame beta chains. Duplicate CDR3 protein sequences are folded into a single record with the most common DNA and genes. The V and J calls, along with clone size, are taken from TCRdb and not from the paper's own processing. This sample is represented by 300,000 to 400,000 distinct CDR3 sequences; about 4% of them were singletons. Approximately 24% of the sample belongs to the ten largest clones.

The sample is drawn from a study of T cells after yellow fever vaccination (dated by TCRdb to the late 2010s). For the study in its entirety: The SMART-Seq v4 Ultra Low Input RNA kit was used to prepare libraries from fractions with low cell numbers. Two healthy male donors, one aged 18 to 30 and one aged 30 to 39 years, were included in the cohort. Blood was drawn at multiple timepoints before and after primary and secondary immunization, with bulk PBMC replicates and cell subsets isolated. To follow T-cell clones before and after primary and booster YFV17D yellow fever vaccination, bulk TCR alpha and beta repertoires were sequenced over time. Overall study results and their limits: Because the study included only a couple of donors, the extent to which the findings can be generalized is limited. Because abundant contaminating clonotypes from the bulk population could be contained in FACS-sorted repertoires, computational filtering was required. After the booster, most clones that had expanded after primary vaccination were detected again (approximately 95% of CD4 and under 90% of CD8), suggesting broad maintenance of memory. A small share of clonotypes occurred in both CD4 and CD8 compartments, likely arising from convergent recombination. Compared with the primary T-cell response, the secondary T-cell response was weaker but faster, peaking on day 5 rather than day 15.

The material sequenced was PBMCs, taken 5 days after the yellow fever booster vaccination. This receptor was identified in a man aged 18 to 30 who received the YFV17D yellow fever vaccine. The rearrangement combines TRBV9 with TRBJ2-1, with a tentative D gene TRBD1 over 6 matching bases. The CDR3 loop reads CASSVGQGIYNEQFF. The nucleotides are TGTGCCAGCAGCGTAGGCCAGGGGATATACAATGAGCAGTTCTTC.